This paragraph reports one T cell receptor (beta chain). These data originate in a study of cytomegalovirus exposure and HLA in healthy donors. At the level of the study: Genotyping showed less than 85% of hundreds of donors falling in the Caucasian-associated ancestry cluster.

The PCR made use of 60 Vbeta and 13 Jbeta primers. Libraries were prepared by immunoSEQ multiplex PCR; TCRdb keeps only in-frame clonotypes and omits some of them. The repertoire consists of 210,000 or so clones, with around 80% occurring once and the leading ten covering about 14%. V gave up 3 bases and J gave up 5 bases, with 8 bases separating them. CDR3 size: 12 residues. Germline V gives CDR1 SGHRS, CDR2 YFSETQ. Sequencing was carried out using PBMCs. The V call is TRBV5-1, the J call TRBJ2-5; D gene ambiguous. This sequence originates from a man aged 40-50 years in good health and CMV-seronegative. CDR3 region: CASSSLGETQYF. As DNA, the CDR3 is TGCGCCAGCAGCTCCTTGGGCGAGACCCAGTACTTC.